Listed below are T cell receptor beta chains from one sample, sequenced in a study of blood T cells in healthy people across ages. TCRdb fed the 5' RACE reads into MiXCR, producing one record per CDR3 protein. Seen here are some 710,000 distinct CDR3 sequences, about a fifth observed once, and the top ten hold about 20%. Sequencing input: blood. These receptors were obtained from a man in his 70s in good health. Both conserved end residues are part of each CDR3. D genes are given only for firm matches. Clone size is given for some rows only: seen once, a few or many times, or a class if the clone is expanded.

V	D	size	J	CDR3	DNA
TRBV2	TRBD1	.	TRBJ2-2	CASSRRGLGTGELFF	TGTGCCAGCAGTCGCAGGGGGTTAGGGACCGGGGAGCTGTTTTTT
TRBV10-1	TRBD1	.	TRBJ2-7	CASNGGTGSYEQYF	TGCGCCAGCAATGGCGGGACAGGGTCGTACGAGCAGTACTTC
TRBV5-5	.	.	TRBJ2-5	CASSLEWRGWETQYF	TGTGCCAGCAGCTTGGAGTGGAGGGGCTGGGAGACCCAGTACTTC
TRBV29-1	TRBD2	.	TRBJ2-1	CSAAGTSGIYNEQFF	TGCAGCGCCGCCGGGACTAGCGGCATCTACAATGAGCAGTTCTTC
TRBV7-9	.	many	TRBJ2-3	CASSFPWGGGLTDTQYF	TGTGCCAGCAGCTTCCCATGGGGGGGGGGCCTGACAGATACGCAGTATTTT
TRBV15	.	.	TRBJ2-5	CATSRDPMETQYF	TGTGCCACCAGCAGAGATCCTATGGAGACCCAGTACTTC
TRBV29-1	.	.	TRBJ1-1	CSLIGGANTEAFF	TGCAGCCTCATAGGGGGGGCGAACACTGAAGCTTTCTTT
TRBV4-1	.	.	TRBJ2-5	CASSQEWGARGDQYF	TGCGCCAGCAGCCAAGAGTGGGGGGCGCGAGGGGACCAGTACTTC
TRBV29-1	.	.	TRBJ2-2	CSVVIGGGTGELFF	TGCAGCGTTGTTATCGGGGGCGGCACCGGGGAGCTGTTTTTT
TRBV4-1	.	.	TRBJ1-4	CASSQGGGRGEKLFF	TGCGCCAGCAGCCAAGGTGGGGGCAGGGGTGAAAAACTGTTTTTT
TRBV5-5	.	many	TRBJ1-2	CASSLKQPGYTF	TGTGCCAGCAGCTTGAAACAGCCCGGCTACACCTTC
TRBV12-3/TRBV12-4	TRBD1	many	TRBJ2-7	CASMIGTVIYEQYF	TGTGCCAGCATGATCGGGACAGTGATCTACGAGCAGTACTTC
TRBV4-3	TRBD2	.	TRBJ2-1	CASSHGLAGEVYNEQFF	TGCGCCAGCAGCCATGGACTAGCGGGAGAGGTCTACAATGAGCAGTTCTTC
TRBV12-3/TRBV12-4	.	few	TRBJ2-2	CASSLTGKDTGELFF	TGTGCCAGCAGTTTGACAGGAAAGGACACCGGGGAGCTGTTTTTT
TRBV7-2	.	few	TRBJ1-1	CASSQDGNKNTGAFF	TGTGCCAGCAGCCAGGACGGAAACAAGAACACTGGAGCTTTCTTT
TRBV11-2	TRBD2	.	TRBJ2-1	CASSLSTAGGLGEQFF	TGTGCCAGCAGCCTTAGTACGGCGGGGGGGCTTGGAGAGCAGTTCTTC
TRBV28	.	.	TRBJ1-5	CASSYTGSNQPQHF	TGTGCCAGCAGCTACACTGGGAGCAATCAGCCCCAGCATTTT
TRBV12-3/TRBV12-4	TRBD2	.	TRBJ2-5	CASSLGLAQYQETQYF	TGTGCCAGCAGTTTGGGACTAGCGCAATACCAAGAGACCCAGTACTTC
TRBV20-1	.	.	TRBJ1-5	CSARDAGRGGNQPQHF	TGCAGTGCTAGAGACGCCGGACGGGGTGGCAATCAGCCCCAGCATTTT
TRBV25-1	TRBD1	.	TRBJ2-7	CASSAYRDSTYEQYF	TGTGCCAGCAGTGCATACCGGGACAGTACCTACGAGCAGTACTTC
TRBV2	TRBD2	.	TRBJ2-1	CASSPSGRARNEQFF	TGTGCCAGCAGCCCCAGCGGGAGGGCCCGCAATGAGCAGTTCTTC
TRBV19	TRBD1	.	TRBJ2-5	CASSMYRDSQETQYF	TGTGCCAGTAGTATGTACCGGGACAGCCAAGAGACCCAGTACTTC
TRBV28	TRBD2	.	TRBJ2-5	CASSLGLVGKTQYF	TGTGCCAGCAGTTTAGGACTAGTTGGAAAGACCCAGTACTTC
TRBV28	.	.	TRBJ1-2	CASSERVPTLNYGYTF	TGTGCCAGCAGCGAACGCGTCCCGACCCTTAACTATGGCTACACCTTC
TRBV7-9	.	few	TRBJ2-3	CASSPNPSDTQYF	TGTGCCAGCAGCCCCAATCCTAGCGATACGCAGTATTTT
TRBV12-3/TRBV12-4	TRBD2	many	TRBJ2-7	CASSPLAGGAYEQYF	TGTGCCAGCAGTCCGCTAGCGGGGGGAGCCTACGAGCAGTACTTC
TRBV24-1	.	.	TRBJ2-1	CATSAPRGEVYNEQFF	TGTGCCACCAGTGCCCCCCGCGGGGAGGTCTACAATGAGCAGTTCTTC
TRBV7-3	TRBD2	once	TRBJ2-3	CASRLTSGRADTQYF	TGTGCCAGCAGGTTGACTAGCGGGAGGGCAGATACGCAGTATTTT
TRBV10-2	.	few	TRBJ2-7	CASRDSLYSYEQYF	TGCGCCAGCAGAGACAGTCTTTACAGTTACGAGCAGTACTTC
TRBV5-5	.	.	TRBJ2-5	CASSLGTAPGETQYF	TGTGCCAGCAGCTTGGGGACAGCTCCGGGGGAGACCCAGTACTTC
TRBV13	TRBD1	.	TRBJ1-1	CATIVKGGTEAFF	TGTGCCACCATAGTAAAAGGGGGCACTGAGGCTTTCTTT
TRBV18	.	many	TRBJ1-4	CASSPPVPSNEKLFF	TGTGCCAGCTCACCACCGGTTCCCTCTAATGAAAAACTGTTTTTT